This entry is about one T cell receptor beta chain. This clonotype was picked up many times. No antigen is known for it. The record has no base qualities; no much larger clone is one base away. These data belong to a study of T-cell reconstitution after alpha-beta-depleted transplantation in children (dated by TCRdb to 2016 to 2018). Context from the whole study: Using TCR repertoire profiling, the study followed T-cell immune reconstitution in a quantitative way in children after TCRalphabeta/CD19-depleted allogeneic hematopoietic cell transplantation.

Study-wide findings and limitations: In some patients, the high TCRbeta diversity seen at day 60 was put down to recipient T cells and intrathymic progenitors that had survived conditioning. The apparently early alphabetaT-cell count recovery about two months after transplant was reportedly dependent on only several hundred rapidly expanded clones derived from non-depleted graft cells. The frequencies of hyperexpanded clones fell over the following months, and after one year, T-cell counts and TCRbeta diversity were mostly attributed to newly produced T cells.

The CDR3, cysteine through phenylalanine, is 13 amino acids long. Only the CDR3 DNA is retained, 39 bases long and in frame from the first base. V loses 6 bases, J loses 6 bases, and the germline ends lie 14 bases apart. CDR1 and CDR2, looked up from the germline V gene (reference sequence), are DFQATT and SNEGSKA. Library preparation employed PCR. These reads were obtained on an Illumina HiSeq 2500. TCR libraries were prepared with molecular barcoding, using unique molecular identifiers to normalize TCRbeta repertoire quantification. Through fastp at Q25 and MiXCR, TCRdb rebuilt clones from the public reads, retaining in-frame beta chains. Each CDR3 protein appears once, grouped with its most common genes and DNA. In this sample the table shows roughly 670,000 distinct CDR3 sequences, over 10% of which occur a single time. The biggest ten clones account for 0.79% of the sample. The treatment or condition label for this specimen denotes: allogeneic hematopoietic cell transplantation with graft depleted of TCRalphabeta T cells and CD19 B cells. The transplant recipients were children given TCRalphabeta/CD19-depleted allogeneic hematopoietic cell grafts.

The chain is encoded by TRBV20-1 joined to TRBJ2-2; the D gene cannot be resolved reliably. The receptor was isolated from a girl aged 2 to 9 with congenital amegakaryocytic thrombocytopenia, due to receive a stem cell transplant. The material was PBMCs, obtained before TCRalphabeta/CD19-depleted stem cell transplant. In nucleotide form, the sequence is TGCAGTGCCCAAGCTACGCCCTCCGGGGAGCTGTTTTTT. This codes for CSAQATPSGELFF.